A selection of T cell receptor beta chains follows, all from one sample in a study of T cells after yellow fever vaccination. A single record per CDR3 protein comes from TCRdb applying MiXCR to the 5' RACE reads. The table includes fewer than 450,000 distinct CDR3 sequences, roughly 11% detected once. The sequenced sample was PBMCs, obtained on the day of the first yellow fever vaccination. All receptors derive from a man aged 18 to 29 who received the YFV17D yellow fever vaccine. The CDR3 runs from the conserved cysteine through the conserved F or W. The D gene is left open where the match is weak. Size values are once, few and many counts, or a class for expanded clones, and some rows have none.

D,J,V,size,CDR3,DNA
TRBD2,TRBJ2-1,TRBV4-1,many,CASSRGGLAALGNEQFF,TGCGCCAGCAGCCGAGGGGGACTAGCGGCCCTAGGTAATGAGCAGTTCTTC
TRBD2,TRBJ2-1,TRBV28,few,CASSPAGGSNEQFF,TGTGCCAGCAGCCCCGCGGGGGGCAGCAATGAGCAGTTCTTC
TRBD1,TRBJ1-4,TRBV5-6,many,CASSSTGEDEKLFF,TGTGCCAGCAGCTCGACAGGGGAGGATGAAAAACTGTTTTTT
.,TRBJ2-3,TRBV7-2,few,CASSLNAGSSDTQYF,TGTGCCAGCAGCTTAAACGCGGGATCTTCAGATACGCAGTATTTT
.,TRBJ1-1,TRBV5-1,few,CASSYRSWNTEAFF,TGCGCCAGCAGCTACAGGAGTTGGAACACTGAAGCTTTCTTT
.,TRBJ1-3,TRBV11-2,.,CASSAHRAENTIYF,TGTGCCAGCAGCGCTCACAGGGCCGAAAACACCATATATTTT
.,TRBJ2-5,TRBV7-8,.,CASSTRAELTQYF,TGTGCCAGCAGCACTAGAGCTGAGTTGACCCAGTACTTC
.,TRBJ2-1,TRBV6-5,.,CASKGVGEQFF,TGTGCCAGCAAAGGGGTGGGGGAGCAGTTCTTC
TRBD2,TRBJ2-2,TRBV12-3/TRBV12-4,.,CASRLAGRNTGELFF,TGTGCCAGCAGGCTAGCGGGTCGTAACACCGGGGAGCTGTTTTTT
.,TRBJ2-1,TRBV6-5,.,CASSYYPAANNEQFF,TGTGCCAGCAGTTATTATCCAGCGGCAAACAATGAGCAGTTCTTC
.,TRBJ2-2,TRBV2,few,CASSDIQGIGELFF,TGTGCCAGCAGTGACATCCAAGGGATCGGGGAGCTGTTTTTT
TRBD1,TRBJ2-2,TRBV12-3/TRBV12-4,.,CASSSGGSTGELFF,TGTGCCAGCAGTTCAGGGGGTAGCACCGGGGAGCTGTTTTTT
.,TRBJ1-6,TRBV7-9,few,CASSPEGVSPLHF,TGTGCCAGCAGCCCGGAGGGGGTGTCACCCCTCCACTTT
.,TRBJ2-7,TRBV4-1,.,CASSPFEDSANSYEQYF,TGCGCCAGCAGCCCCTTCGAGGACAGCGCGAACTCCTACGAGCAGTACTTC
.,TRBJ2-3,TRBV4-1,few,CASSQEWRASTDTQYF,TGCGCCAGCAGCCAAGAATGGCGGGCAAGCACAGATACGCAGTATTTT
.,TRBJ1-3,TRBV6-5,.,CASSYEQGNTIYF,TGTGCCAGCAGTTACGAACAGGGAAACACCATATATTTT
.,TRBJ1-5,TRBV18,many,CASSPARDQPQHF,TGTGCCAGCAGCCCAGCCAGGGATCAGCCCCAGCATTTT
.,TRBJ1-5,TRBV19,few,CASSIGQAHQPQHF,TGTGCCAGTAGTATCGGCCAGGCCCATCAGCCCCAGCATTTT
.,TRBJ1-6,TRBV12-3/TRBV12-4,many,CASSWGKAGGNSPLHF,TGTGCCAGCTCTTGGGGAAAAGCTGGCGGCAATTCACCCCTCCACTTT
.,TRBJ2-7,TRBV6-2/TRBV6-3,.,CASTAVGPPYEQYF,TGTGCCAGCACCGCGGTAGGCCCACCGTACGAGCAGTACTTC
TRBD2,TRBJ2-3,TRBV4-1,.,CASSPRSTSGVGDTQYF,TGCGCCAGCAGCCCTCGCTCGACTAGCGGGGTGGGGGATACGCAGTATTTT
TRBD1,TRBJ2-5,TRBV7-2,many,CASSRDRDEKTQYF,TGTGCCAGCAGCAGGGACAGGGATGAGAAGACCCAGTACTTC
.,TRBJ2-5,TRBV12-5,.,CASAFGNGGETQYF,TGTGCTAGTGCCTTCGGGAATGGCGGAGAGACCCAGTACTTC
.,TRBJ1-1,TRBV4-1,few,CASSQQFGERNTEAFF,TGCGCCAGCAGCCAGCAGTTCGGGGAACGGAACACTGAAGCTTTCTTT
TRBD1,TRBJ1-6,TRBV4-2,many,CASSKIDRGHSYNSPLHF,TGTGCCAGCAGCAAAATAGACAGGGGGCACTCCTATAATTCACCCCTCCACTTT
.,TRBJ2-1,TRBV29-1,many,CSVGGIGLVINEQFF,TGCAGCGTTGGGGGAATTGGGTTGGTAATCAATGAGCAGTTCTTC
.,TRBJ1-5,TRBV28,.,CASYSRVINQPQHF,TGTGCCAGCTACAGCAGGGTGATTAATCAGCCCCAGCATTTT
.,TRBJ2-1,TRBV18,few,CASSPSGTSDNEQFF,TGTGCCAGCTCACCTTCGGGGACCTCTGACAATGAGCAGTTCTTC